This TCR beta chain is from a study of CD8 T cells in Susac syndrome. V lost 5 bases, J lost 0 bases, and 5 bases stayed unmatched. CDR1 is MDHEN and CDR2 is SYDVKM in the germline V gene. This CDR3 has 17 residues. For this clonotype: Its specificity is not known.

Reverse transcription of about 0.5 to 1 ug RNA was performed with random hexamers. The immunoSEQ assay covered 54 Vbeta and 13 Jbeta segments for CDR3. Each CDR3 protein gets one entry after TCRdb re-called the immunoSEQ multiplex PCR reads with MiXCR. The sample comprises a few hundred thousand distinct CDR3 sequences, approximately 85% of which are singletons, and roughly 0.21% rests with the top ten. Overall study findings and caveats: The TCR sequencing and HLA analysis in the study involved a relatively small number of individuals, as the study acknowledged.

The authors carried out high-throughput sequencing of TCR beta. They applied it to CD8+ and CD4+ T cells obtained from blood. The chain has TRBV28 and TRBJ2-7; TRBD2 matches at 15 bases. The sequencing input was CD8+ T cells from PBMCs. The receptor comes from a human donor with multiple sclerosis. The CDR3 DNA reads TGTGCCAGCAGTGGGACTAGCGGGAGGTCTAGCTCCTACGAGCAGTACTTC. Its translation is CASSGTSGRSSSYEQYF.